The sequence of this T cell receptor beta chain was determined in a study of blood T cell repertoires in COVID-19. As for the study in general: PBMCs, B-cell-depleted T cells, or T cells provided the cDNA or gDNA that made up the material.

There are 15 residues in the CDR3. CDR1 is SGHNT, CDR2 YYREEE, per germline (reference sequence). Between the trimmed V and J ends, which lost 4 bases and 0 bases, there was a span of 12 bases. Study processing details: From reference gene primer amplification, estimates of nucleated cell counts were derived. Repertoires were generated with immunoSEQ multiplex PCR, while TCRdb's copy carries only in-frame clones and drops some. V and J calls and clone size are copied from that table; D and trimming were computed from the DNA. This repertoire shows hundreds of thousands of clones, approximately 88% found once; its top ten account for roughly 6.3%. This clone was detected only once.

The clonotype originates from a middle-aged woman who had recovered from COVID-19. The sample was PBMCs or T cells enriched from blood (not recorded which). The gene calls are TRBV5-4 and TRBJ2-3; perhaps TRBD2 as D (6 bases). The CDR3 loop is CASSPSGPSTDTQYF. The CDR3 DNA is TGTGCCAGCAGCCCAAGCGGGCCCAGCACAGATACGCAGTATTTT.